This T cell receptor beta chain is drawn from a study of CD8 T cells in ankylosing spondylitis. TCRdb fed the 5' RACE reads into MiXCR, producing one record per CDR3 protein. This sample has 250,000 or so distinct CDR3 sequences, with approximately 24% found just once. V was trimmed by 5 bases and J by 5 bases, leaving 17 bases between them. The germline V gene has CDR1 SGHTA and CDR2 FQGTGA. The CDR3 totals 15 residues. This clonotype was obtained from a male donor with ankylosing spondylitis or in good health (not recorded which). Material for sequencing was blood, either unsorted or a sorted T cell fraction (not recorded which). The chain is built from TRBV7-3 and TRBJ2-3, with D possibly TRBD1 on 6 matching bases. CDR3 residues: CASSPGGRAGDTQYF. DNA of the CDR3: TGTGCCAGCAGCCCTGGGGGCAGGGCTGGAGATACGCAGTATTTT.